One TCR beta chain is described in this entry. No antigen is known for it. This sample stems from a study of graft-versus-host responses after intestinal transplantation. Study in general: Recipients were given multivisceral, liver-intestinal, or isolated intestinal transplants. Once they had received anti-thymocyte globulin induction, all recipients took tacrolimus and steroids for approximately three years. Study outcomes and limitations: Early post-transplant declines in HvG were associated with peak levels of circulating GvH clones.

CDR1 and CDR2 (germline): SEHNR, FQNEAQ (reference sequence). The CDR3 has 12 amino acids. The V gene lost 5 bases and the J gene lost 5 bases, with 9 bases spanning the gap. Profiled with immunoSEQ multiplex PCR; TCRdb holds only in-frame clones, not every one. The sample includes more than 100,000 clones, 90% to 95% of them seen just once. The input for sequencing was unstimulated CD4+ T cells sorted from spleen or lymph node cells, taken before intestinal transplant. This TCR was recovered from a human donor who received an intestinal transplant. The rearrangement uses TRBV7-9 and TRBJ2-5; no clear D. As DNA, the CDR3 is TGTGCCAGCAGCCTAGTTAGTGAGACCCAGTACTTC. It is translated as CASSLVSETQYF.